A single TCR beta chain is shown here with its context. As yet, its antigen is unknown. Assay used: immunoSEQ multiplex PCR; TCRdb lists only in-frame clones, some missing. The sample lists approximately 26,000 clones, about 88% occurring once. The source of the sample is a study of OX40 agonist ivuxolimab in advanced cancers. Across the study: Those treated in dose escalation had hepatocellular carcinoma, melanoma, renal cell cancer or head and neck cancer. At approximately 83% male, the cohort had a mean age of about 60 years, ranging from 23 to 79. Study results and caveats: Among T cells, CD8+ cells averaged more expanded clones than CD4+ cells.

This CDR3 comprises 16 residues. The clonotype was recovered from an adult with an advanced solid tumor such as melanoma, head and neck, liver or kidney cancer. The V gene is TRBV12-2, the J gene TRBJ2-1; TRBD2, the D gene given by the table, was not confirmed from the DNA. TRBV12-2 is annotated as a pseudogene. Here the sequenced sample was CD4+ or CD8+ T cells sorted from blood, taken in a trial of the OX40 agonist ivuxolimab. CDR3 protein: CASRPRLAGDKNEQFF. The CDR3 nucleotides read TGTGCAAGTCGCCCTCGACTAGCGGGAGACAAGAATGAGCAGTTCTTC.